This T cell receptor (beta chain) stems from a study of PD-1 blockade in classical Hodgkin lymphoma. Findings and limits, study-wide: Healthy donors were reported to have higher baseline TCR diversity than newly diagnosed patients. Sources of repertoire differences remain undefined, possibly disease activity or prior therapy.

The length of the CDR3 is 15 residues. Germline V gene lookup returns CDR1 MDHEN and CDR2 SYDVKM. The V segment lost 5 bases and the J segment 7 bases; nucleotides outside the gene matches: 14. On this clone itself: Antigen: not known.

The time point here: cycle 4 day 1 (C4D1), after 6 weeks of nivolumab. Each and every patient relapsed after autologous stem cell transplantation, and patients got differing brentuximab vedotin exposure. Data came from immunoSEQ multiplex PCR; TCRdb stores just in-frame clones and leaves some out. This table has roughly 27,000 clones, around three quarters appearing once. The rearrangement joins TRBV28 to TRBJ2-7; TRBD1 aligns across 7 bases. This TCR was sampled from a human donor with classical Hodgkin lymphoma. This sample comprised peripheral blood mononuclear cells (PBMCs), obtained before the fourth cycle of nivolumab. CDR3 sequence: CASSRTGVPLREQYF. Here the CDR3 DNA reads TGTGCCAGCAGTCGCACAGGGGTTCCACTACGGGAGCAGTACTTC.